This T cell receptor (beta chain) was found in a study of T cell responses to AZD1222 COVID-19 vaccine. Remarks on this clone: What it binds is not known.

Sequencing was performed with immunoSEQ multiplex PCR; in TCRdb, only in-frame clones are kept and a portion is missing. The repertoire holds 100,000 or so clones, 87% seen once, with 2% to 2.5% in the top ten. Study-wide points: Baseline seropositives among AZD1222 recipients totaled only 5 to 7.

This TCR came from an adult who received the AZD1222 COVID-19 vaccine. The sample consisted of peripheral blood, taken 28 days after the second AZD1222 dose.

CDR3 loop: CASSKAENTEAFF. In DNA, the CDR3 is TGTGCCAGCAGCAAAGCAGAGAACACTGAAGCTTTCTTT. The genes are TRBV21-1 and TRBJ1-1. TRBV21-1 is a documented pseudogene. The length of the CDR3 is 13 residues.